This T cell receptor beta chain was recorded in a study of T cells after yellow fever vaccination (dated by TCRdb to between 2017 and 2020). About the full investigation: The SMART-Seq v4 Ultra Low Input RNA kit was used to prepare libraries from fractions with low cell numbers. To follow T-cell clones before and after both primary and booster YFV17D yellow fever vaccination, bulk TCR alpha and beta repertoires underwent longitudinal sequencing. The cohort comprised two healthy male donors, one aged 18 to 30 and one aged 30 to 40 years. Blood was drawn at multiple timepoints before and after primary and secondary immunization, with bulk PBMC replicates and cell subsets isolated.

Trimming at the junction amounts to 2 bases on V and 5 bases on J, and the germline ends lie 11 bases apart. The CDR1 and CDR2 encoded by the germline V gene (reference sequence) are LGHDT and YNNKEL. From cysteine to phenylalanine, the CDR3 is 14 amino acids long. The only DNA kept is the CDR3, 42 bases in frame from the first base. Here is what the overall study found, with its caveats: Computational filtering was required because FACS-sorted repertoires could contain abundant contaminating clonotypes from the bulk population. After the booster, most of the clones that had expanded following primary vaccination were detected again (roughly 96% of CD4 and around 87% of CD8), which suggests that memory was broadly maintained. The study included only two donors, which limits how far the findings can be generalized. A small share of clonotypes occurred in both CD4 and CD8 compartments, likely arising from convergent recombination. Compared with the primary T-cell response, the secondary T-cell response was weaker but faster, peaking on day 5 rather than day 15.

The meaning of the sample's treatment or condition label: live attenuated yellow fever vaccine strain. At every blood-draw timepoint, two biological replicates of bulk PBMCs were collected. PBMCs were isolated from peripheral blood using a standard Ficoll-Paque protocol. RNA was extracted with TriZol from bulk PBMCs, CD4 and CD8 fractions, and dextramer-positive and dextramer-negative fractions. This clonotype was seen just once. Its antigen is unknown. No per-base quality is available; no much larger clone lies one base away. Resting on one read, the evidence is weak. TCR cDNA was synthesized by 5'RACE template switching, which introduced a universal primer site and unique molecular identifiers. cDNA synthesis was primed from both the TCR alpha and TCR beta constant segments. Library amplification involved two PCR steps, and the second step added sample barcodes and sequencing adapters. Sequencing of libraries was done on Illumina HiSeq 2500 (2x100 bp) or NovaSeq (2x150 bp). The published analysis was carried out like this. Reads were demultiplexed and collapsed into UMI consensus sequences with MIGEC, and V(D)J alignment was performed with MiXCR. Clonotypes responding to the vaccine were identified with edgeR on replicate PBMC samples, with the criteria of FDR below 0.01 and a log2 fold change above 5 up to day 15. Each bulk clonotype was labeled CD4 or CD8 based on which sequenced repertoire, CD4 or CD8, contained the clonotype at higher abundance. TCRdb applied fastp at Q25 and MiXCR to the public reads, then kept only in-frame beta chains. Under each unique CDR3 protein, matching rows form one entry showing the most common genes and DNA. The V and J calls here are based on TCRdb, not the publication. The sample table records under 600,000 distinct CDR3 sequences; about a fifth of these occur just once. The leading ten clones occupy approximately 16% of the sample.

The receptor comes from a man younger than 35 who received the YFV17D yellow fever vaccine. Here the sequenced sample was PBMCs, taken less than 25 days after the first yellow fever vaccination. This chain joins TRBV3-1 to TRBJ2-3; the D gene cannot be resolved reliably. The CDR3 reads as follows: CASSQSLTLDTQYF. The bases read TGTGCCAGCAGCCAATCGCTAACTCTAGATACGCAGTATTTT.